This TCR beta chain was captured by sequencing in a study of T-cell memory formation after mild COVID-19. Whole-study results and caveats: From day 15 to 85, contracting clones were balanced between CD4 and CD8, whereas later expanders leaned toward CD4+. Some clones that responded were present in memory (sampled pre-infection), which suggests cross-reactive memory joined. The CD4+ clones that contracted clustered mainly within CM and EM, and the CD8+ clones concentrated in EMRA.

The TCR alpha and TCR beta cDNA libraries, bearing sample barcodes and UMIs, were generated by 5'RACE using constant-segment primers. Each CDR3 protein is one row after TCRdb ran MiXCR on the 5' RACE reads. Here the sample spans around 450,000 distinct CDR3 sequences, 24% being singletons. Trimming took off 1 base at V and 2 bases at J, with 9 bases between the two ends. Germline loops: CDR1 LGHNA, CDR2 YSLEER. The length of the CDR3 is 15 residues. On this clonotype: The antigen remains undetermined.

The origin of this receptor is an adult woman who had mild COVID-19 (a few samples of this study predate the infection). Cell type and time point are not known. V gene TRBV4-3 combines with J gene TRBJ2-1, with D unclear. Material for sequencing was PBMCs or a T cell subset sorted from them (not recorded which). The CDR3 loop is CASSQGRSTYNEQFF. CDR3 nucleotide sequence: TGCGCCAGCAGCCAAGGGAGAAGCACCTACAATGAGCAGTTCTTC.